A single T cell receptor (beta chain) is shown here with its context. The CDR3 has 14 amino acids. Germline V gene data show CDR1 as SGDLS and CDR2 as YYNGEE. Trimming cost V 2 bases and J 2 bases; bases outside gene matches: 3. The data were produced by immunoSEQ multiplex PCR, yet TCRdb's version contains in-frame clones alone and is incomplete. Of roughly 150,000 clones detected, 75% to 80% appear once; the ten largest clones hold more than 11%. The data are from a study of blood T cell repertoires in COVID-19. The rearrangement joins TRBV9 to TRBJ2-5; 7 bases match TRBD2. The specimen was peripheral blood. The receptor comes from an elderly woman with acute or convalescent COVID-19. CDR3 sequence (DNA): TGTGCCAGCAGCGTGACAGCGGGGCAAGAGACCCAGTACTTC. This gives the protein CASSVTAGQETQYF. Supplemented by reference TRBV9 and TRBJ2-5, the full variable domain reads DSGVTQTPKHLITATGQRVTLRCSPRSGDLSVYWYQQSLDQGLQFLIQYYNGEERAKGNILERFSAQQFPDLHSELNLSSLELGDSALYFCASSVTAGQETQYFGPGTRLLVL.